This entry describes one TCR beta chain. Indicated treatment: oral pan-JAK inhibitor, 5-10 mg twice daily. Investigators isolated RNA and reverse transcribed it into cDNA to act as the sequencing template. Libraries were prepared by immunoSEQ multiplex PCR; TCRdb keeps only in-frame clonotypes and omits some of them. The data contain around 110,000 clones, less than 75% of them singletons. The CDR3 is 13 residues long. The junction had 11 bases not matched to a gene; V was cut back by 8 bases and J by 11 bases. This sample is part of a study of CD8+ T cells in alopecia areata. The chain links TRBV23-1 to TRBJ1-5; 8 bases are shared with TRBD1. TRBV23-1 is noted as an ORF with a role that remains uncertain. Material: CD8+ T cells sorted from blood, obtained at week 24, from a patient treated with tofacitinib. The clonotype comes from a human donor with alopecia areata. This CDR3 reads CASHGQGPMAQHF. CDR3 DNA sequence: TGCGCCAGCCACGGACAGGGACCGATGGCCCAGCATTTT.